This passage covers 10 T cell receptor beta chains from one sample sequenced in a study of regulatory T cells in long-lasting Graves disease. Libraries of TCR beta came from iRepertoire HTBI primers plus Arm-PCR of CDR3 regions. TCRdb passed the multiplex PCR reads through MiXCR, listing each CDR3 protein once. The sample lists 200,000 to 250,000 distinct CDR3 sequences, roughly 19% seen once, with around 11% in the top ten. As for time point: newly diagnosed GD, antithyroid drugs for less than 3 months. PBMC-extracted RNA yielded the TCR library. These data were also reused for a study on T cells in Graves' hyperthyroidism and ophthalmopathy.

Sample: peripheral blood mononuclear cells (PBMCs), taken at new diagnosis, from a patient treated with antithyroid drugs. These receptor sequences come from a woman aged 25 to 39 with Graves disease.

This clonotype was seen at least ten times. The chain joins TRBV27 to TRBJ2-3; TRBD2 aligns across 14 bases. Germline CDR1 reads MNHEY; CDR2 reads SMNVEV (reference sequence). The CDR3 runs 14 residues. Trimming removed 7 bases from V and 6 bases from J; junction bases left unmatched: 3. CDR3 DNA sequence: TGTGCCAGCAAAAGACTAGCGGGAGGGGATACGCAGTATTTT. Translation: CASKRLAGGDTQYF.

The rearrangement joins TRBV20-1 to TRBJ2-1; 10 bases match TRBD2. The CDR3 contains 15 residues. V gave up 3 bases and J gave up 5 bases; unmatched junction bases: 7. Germline V gene sequence: CDR1 DFQATT, CDR2 SNEGSKA (reference sequence). CDR3 coding DNA: TGCAGTGCTAGGGCTAGCGGGAGTTTCAACAATGAGCAGTTCTTC. Amino acids: CSARASGSFNNEQFF.

This clonotype was recorded at least ten times. J is TRBJ1-5 and V is TRBV12-3 or TRBV12-4; D remains unclear. The V end was cut by 2 bases, the J end by 7 bases, with 12 bases between. This CDR3 contains 14 residues. The CDR3 sequence is CASSLSSSGQPQHF. CDR3 nucleotide sequence: TGTGCCAGCAGTTTAAGTTCGTCGGGGCAGCCCCAGCATTTT.

Many counts were recorded for this clonotype. The V and J genes are TRBV28 and TRBJ2-7, with D uncertain. Per germline, CDR1 MDHEN and CDR2 SYDVKM. The ends were cut back, 2 bases at V and 2 bases at J, with 1 base in the middle. The CDR3 is 11 residues long. CDR3: CASSLAYEQYF. DNA of the CDR3: TGTGCCAGCAGTTTAGCCTACGAGCAGTACTTC.

This clonotype has at least ten counts. One end of the junction fails to match germline, which may point to a read error. The chain carries TRBV2 and TRBJ2-3, with 8 bases matching TRBD2. Germline CDR1 is SNHLY and CDR2 is FYNNEI. This CDR3 comprises 15 residues. The DNA of the CDR3 is TGTGCCAGCAGGGAAGGACTAGCTTTGGCAGATACGCAGTATTTT. Translation gives CASREGLALADTQYF.

Turning to this clonotype: This may be a read error, as it is one base from a much larger clone. The chain joins TRBV7-9 to TRBJ1-4; perhaps TRBD1 as D (5 bases). V was clipped by 5 bases and J by 5 bases, with 18 bases between them. CDR1 and CDR2 from the germline V gene are SEHNR and FQNEAQ (reference sequence). This CDR3 is built from 16 residues. CDR3 DNA: TGTGCCAGCAGCCCTTGGGGGAGGGGCTCCAATGAAAAACTGTTTTTT. The encoded protein is CASSPWGRGSNEKLFF.

To note about this clonotype: This may arise from a read error, as a much more abundant clone is one base away. This chain uses TRBV7-8 with TRBJ2-7; D may match TRBD1 or TRBD2 (5 bases each). Germline-derived CDR1 and CDR2 are SGHVS and FQNEAQ. V lost 5 bases and J lost 7, with 21 bases in between. This CDR3 contains 15 residues. CDR3: CASSHGTRAWDEQYF. CDR3 nucleotides: TGTGCCAGCAGCCACGGGACCAGGGCCTGGGATGAGCAGTACTTC.

There are many counts of this clonotype. V gene TRBV30 combines with J gene TRBJ2-3; D remains ambiguous. Germline CDR1 and CDR2: GTSNPN and SVGIG (reference sequence). The length of the CDR3 is 14 residues. Trimming took off 0 bases at V and 2 bases at J, with 9 bases between the two ends. The CDR3 DNA sequence: TGTGCCTGGAGTGTTTATGTTGACACAGATACGCAGTATTTT. This translates into CAWSVYVDTDTQYF.

With regard to this clonotype: Germline and junction disagree at one end, which may indicate a read error. This chain connects TRBV5-8 to TRBJ2-7; a weak D match, TRBD1 (6 bases). Germline loops: CDR1 SGHTS, CDR2 YDEGEE. This CDR3 spans 15 amino acids. CDR3 nucleotides: TGCGCCAGCAGCACGTGGACAGCGCCCACCTACGAGCAGTACTTC. It yields the protein CASSTWTAPTYEQYF.

This clonotype was counted at least ten times. The chain joins TRBV12-3 or TRBV12-4 to TRBJ2-7; 10 bases align to TRBD2. The CDR3 is 15 residues long. Trimming at V came to 2 bases and at J to 1 base, leaving 2 bases not matched to a gene. The CDR3, as DNA: TGTGCCAGCAGTTTACCTAGCGGGGGTTCCTACGAGCAGTACTTC. It encodes CASSLPSGGSYEQYF.